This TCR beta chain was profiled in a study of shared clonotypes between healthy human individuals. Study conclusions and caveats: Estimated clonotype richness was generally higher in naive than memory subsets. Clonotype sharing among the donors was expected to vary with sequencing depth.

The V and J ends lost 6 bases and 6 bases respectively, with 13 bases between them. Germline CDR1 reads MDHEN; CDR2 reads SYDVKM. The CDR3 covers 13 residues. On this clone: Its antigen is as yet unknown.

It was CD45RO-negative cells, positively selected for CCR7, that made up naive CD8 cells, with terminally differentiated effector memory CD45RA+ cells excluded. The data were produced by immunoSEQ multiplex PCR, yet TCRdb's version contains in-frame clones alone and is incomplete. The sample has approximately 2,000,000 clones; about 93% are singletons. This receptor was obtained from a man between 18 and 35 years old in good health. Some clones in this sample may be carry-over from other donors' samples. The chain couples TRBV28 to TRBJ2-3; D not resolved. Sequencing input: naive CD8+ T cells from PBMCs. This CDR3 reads CASSLVNLDTQYF. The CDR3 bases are TGTGCCAGCAGCCTCGTAAACCTCGATACGCAGTATTTT.